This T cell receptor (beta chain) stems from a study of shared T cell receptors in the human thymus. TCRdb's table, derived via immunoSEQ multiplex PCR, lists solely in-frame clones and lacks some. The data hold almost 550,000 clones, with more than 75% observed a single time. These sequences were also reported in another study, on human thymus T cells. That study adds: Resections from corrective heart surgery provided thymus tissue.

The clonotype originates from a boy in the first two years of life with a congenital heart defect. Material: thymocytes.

The CDR3 DNA follows: TGTGCCAGCAGCCCCAGGGGGTTCAACCACAATGAGCAGTTCTTC. The encoded protein is CASSPRGFNHNEQFF. The rearrangement uses TRBV7-3 and TRBJ2-1; 7 bases are a match to TRBD1. The CDR3 covers 15 residues. The trim removed 5 bases at V and 5 bases at J, leaving 9 bases unmatched. CDR1 and CDR2 from the germline V gene are SGHTA and FQGTGA.